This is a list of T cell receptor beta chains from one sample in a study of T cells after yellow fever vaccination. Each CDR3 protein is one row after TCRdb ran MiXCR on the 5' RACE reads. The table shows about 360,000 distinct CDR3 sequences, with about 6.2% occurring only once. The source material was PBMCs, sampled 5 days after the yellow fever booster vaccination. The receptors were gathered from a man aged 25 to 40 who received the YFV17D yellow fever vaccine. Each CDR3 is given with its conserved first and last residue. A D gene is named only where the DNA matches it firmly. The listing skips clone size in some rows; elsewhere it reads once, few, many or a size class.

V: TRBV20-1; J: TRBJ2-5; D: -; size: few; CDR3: CSARVPGFQETQYF; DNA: TGCAGTGCTAGAGTGCCCGGGTTCCAAGAGACCCAGTACTTC
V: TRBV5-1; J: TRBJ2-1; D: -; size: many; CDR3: CASTLAIPSYNEQFF; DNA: TGCGCCAGCACCTTAGCGATCCCCTCCTACAATGAGCAGTTCTTC
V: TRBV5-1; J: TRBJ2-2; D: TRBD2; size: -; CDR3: CASSSLQLAGSFSGELFF; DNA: TGCGCCAGCAGCTCACTTCAACTAGCGGGATCATTTTCCGGGGAGCTGTTTTTT
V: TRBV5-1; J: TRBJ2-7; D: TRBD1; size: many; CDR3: CASSLSGTEYEQYF; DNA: TGCGCCAGCAGCTTGTCCGGGACAGAGTACGAGCAGTACTTC
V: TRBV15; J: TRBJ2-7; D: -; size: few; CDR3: CATSREHRGNEQYF; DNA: TGTGCCACCAGCAGAGAGCACAGAGGGAACGAGCAGTACTTC
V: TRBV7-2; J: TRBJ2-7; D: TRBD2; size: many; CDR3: CASSLISGSFGEQYF; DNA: TGTGCCAGCAGCTTAATTAGCGGGAGTTTTGGCGAGCAGTACTTC
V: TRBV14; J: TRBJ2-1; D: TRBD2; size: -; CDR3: CASSHISGLAGGYENEQFF; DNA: TGTGCCAGCAGCCATATATCGGGACTAGCGGGAGGGTACGAAAATGAGCAGTTCTTC
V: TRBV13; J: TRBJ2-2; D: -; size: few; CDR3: CASSLGGSGPFTGELFF; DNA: TGTGCCAGCAGCTTAGGCGGGTCAGGCCCCTTCACCGGGGAGCTGTTTTTT
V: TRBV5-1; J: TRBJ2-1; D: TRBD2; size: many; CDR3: CASSSGTSGSEQFF; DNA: TGCGCCAGCAGCTCGGGGACTAGCGGGAGTGAGCAGTTCTTC
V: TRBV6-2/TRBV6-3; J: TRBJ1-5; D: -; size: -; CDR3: CASTKGALGNQPQHF; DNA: TGTGCCAGCACCAAGGGCGCTCTTGGGAATCAGCCCCAGCATTTT
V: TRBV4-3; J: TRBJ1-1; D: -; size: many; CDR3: CASSQEGDLNTEAFF; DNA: TGCGCCAGCAGCCAAGAAGGAGATTTGAACACTGAAGCTTTCTTT
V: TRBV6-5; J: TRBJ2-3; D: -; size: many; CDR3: CASSYRGRSTDTQYF; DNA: TGTGCCAGCAGTTACCGCGGACGGAGCACAGATACGCAGTATTTT
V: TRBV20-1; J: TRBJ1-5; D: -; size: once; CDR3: CSARGPDIWGNQPQHF; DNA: TGCAGTGCTAGAGGTCCGGATATTTGGGGGAATCAGCCCCAGCATTTT
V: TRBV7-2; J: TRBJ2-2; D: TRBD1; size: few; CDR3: CASRRDRENTGELFF; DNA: TGTGCCAGCAGGAGGGACAGGGAGAACACCGGGGAGCTGTTTTTT
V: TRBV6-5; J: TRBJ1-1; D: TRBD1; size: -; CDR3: CASSYSFQGARTEAFF; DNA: TGTGCCAGCAGTTACTCTTTTCAGGGGGCGCGGACTGAAGCTTTCTTT
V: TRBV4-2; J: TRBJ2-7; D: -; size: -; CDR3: CASSQDRPYEQYF; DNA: TGTGCCAGCAGCCAAGACAGACCCTACGAGCAGTACTTC
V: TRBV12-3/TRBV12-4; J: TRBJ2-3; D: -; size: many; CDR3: CASRARGGSTDTQYF; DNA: TGTGCCAGCAGGGCACGAGGGGGTTCCACAGATACGCAGTATTTT
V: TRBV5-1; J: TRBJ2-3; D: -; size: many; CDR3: CASSFQDTDTQYF; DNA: TGCGCCAGCAGCTTTCAGGACACAGATACGCAGTATTTT
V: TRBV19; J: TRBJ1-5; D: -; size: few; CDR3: CASSMKAQPQHF; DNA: TGTGCCAGTAGTATGAAGGCTCAGCCCCAGCATTTT
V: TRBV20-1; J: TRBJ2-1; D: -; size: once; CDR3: CSAREGLREPYNEQFF; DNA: TGCAGTGCTAGAGAGGGTCTTCGGGAGCCTTACAATGAGCAGTTCTTC
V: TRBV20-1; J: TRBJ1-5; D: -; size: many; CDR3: CSASDPENSNQPQHF; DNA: TGCAGTGCTAGTGATCCAGAGAATAGCAATCAGCCCCAGCATTTT
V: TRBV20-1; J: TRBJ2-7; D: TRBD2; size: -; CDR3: CSASPGLVFREQYF; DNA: TGCAGTGCTAGCCCGGGACTAGTATTCCGCGAGCAGTACTTC
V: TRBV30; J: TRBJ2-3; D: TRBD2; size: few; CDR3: CAWSVRTGTTVRQYF; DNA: TGTGCCTGGAGTGTAAGGACCGGGACTACCGTTCGCCAGTATTTT
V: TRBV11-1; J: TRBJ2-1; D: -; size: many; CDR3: CASRRGESSYNEQFF; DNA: TGTGCCAGCAGGAGGGGGGAGAGCTCCTACAATGAGCAGTTCTTC
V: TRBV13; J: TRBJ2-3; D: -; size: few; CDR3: CASSFSDTDTQYF; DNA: TGTGCCAGCAGCTTCTCGGACACAGATACGCAGTATTTT
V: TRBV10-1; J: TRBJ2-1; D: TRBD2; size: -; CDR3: CASSSLREGNNEQFF; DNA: TGCGCCAGCAGTTCACTTCGGGAGGGGAACAATGAGCAGTTCTTC
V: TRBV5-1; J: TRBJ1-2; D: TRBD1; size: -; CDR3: CASSPGQGKGYTF; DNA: TGCGCCAGCAGCCCGGGACAGGGAAAGGGCTACACCTTC
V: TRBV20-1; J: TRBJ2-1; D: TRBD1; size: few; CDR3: CSARDKKGGTGGGEQFF; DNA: TGCAGTGCTAGAGATAAGAAGGGGGGGACAGGGGGCGGTGAGCAGTTCTTC
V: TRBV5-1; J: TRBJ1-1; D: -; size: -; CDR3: CASSRDRPENTEAFF; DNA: TGCGCCAGCAGCCGAGACCGCCCCGAAAACACTGAAGCTTTCTTT
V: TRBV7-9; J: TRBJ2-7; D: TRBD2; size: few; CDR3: CASSRTSGGYEQYF; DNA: TGTGCCAGCAGCCGGACTAGCGGTGGATACGAGCAGTACTTC
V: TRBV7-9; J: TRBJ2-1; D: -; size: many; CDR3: CASSHLGNEQFF; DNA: TGTGCCAGCAGCCACCTCGGCAATGAGCAGTTCTTC
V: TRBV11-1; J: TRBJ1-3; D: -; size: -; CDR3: CASSSRVGLVRRESSGNTIYF; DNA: TGTGCCAGCAGCTCGCGCGTGGGGTTGGTACGCAGGGAGAGCTCTGGAAACACCATATATTTT
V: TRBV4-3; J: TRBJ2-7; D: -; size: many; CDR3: CASSQDTGSSYEQYF; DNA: TGCGCCAGCAGCCAAGATACCGGGAGTTCCTACGAGCAGTACTTC